One and the same sample provided the 31 T cell receptor beta chains below, sequenced in a study of blood T cell repertoires in COVID-19. Sequencing used immunoSEQ multiplex PCR; TCRdb keeps in-frame clones, though not all of them. The sample lists 350,000 or so clones, around 90% occurring once. The material sequenced was peripheral blood. These receptors all stem from a woman in her sixties with COVID-19, enrolled during active disease.

V and J are TRBV4-1 and TRBJ2-3, with a tentative D call TRBD1 (5 bases). Trimming cost V 3 bases and J 3 bases, with 16 bases left between them. Germline V gene sequence: CDR1 MGHRA, CDR2 YSYEKL. The CDR3 is 16 residues long. CDR3: CASSQKLSDTTDTQYF. The CDR3 DNA follows: TGCGCCAGCAGCCAGAAACTATCGGACACGACAGATACGCAGTATTTT.

This chain joins TRBV5-1 and TRBJ1-5; the D is unclear. Germline V lookup: CDR1 SGHRS, CDR2 YFSETQ. Trimming shortened V by 1 base and J by 2 bases, and 7 bases separated the two germline ends. CDR3 length equals 14 residues. The CDR3 nucleotides are TGCGCCAGCAGCTTGATACCAGGCAATCAGCCCCAGCATTTT. Residues: CASSLIPGNQPQHF.

In its sample, this clone was seen once. V is TRBV13 and J is TRBJ1-2; D remains ambiguous. The germline gives CDR1 PRHDT, CDR2 FYEKMQ (reference sequence). The V and J ends lost 3 bases and 10 bases respectively, with 9 bases between them. The CDR3 consists of 11 residues. CDR3: CASSFGYYYTF. The CDR3 region has the DNA TGTGCCAGCAGCTTCGGGTATTACTACACCTTC.

The chain joins TRBV9 to TRBJ1-2; D is unclear. Per germline, CDR1 SGDLS and CDR2 YYNGEE. V was pared by 0 bases and J by 2 bases, with 8 bases between. There are 14 residues in the CDR3. CDR3: CASSVAAENYGYTF. The CDR3 nucleotides read TGTGCCAGCAGCGTAGCGGCGGAGAACTATGGCTACACCTTC.

V gene TRBV6-5 combines with J gene TRBJ1-4, with D possibly being TRBD1 (5 bases). CDR3 length: 16 residues. The V end was cut by 2 bases, the J end by 8 bases, with 18 bases between. In germline, CDR1 is MNHEY, CDR2 SVGAGI. CDR3 in amino acids: CASSYIGGTQGEKLFF. The CDR3 bases are TGTGCCAGCAGTTACATTGGCGGGACCCAAGGGGAAAAACTGTTTTTT.

The chain links TRBV6-5 to TRBJ1-4; weak D call: TRBD1 (6 bases). V gave up 7 bases and J gave up 8 bases, with 14 bases separating them. The CDR3 is made up of 13 amino acids. Germline V lookup: CDR1 MNHEY, CDR2 SVGAGI. The CDR3 loop reads CASTRSRGEKLFF. CDR3 nucleotides: TGTGCCAGCACCCGGTCCAGGGGAGAAAAACTGTTTTTT.

This chain links TRBV10-3 with TRBJ2-3; D is uncertain. Trimming removed 0 bases at V and 2 bases at J, with 9 bases between. CDR3 length: 15 residues. Germline values: CDR1 ENHRY, CDR2 SYGVKD. CDR3 nucleotides: TGTGCCATCAGTGAGTCAAACCTATCCACAGATACGCAGTATTTT. This codes for CAISESNLSTDTQYF.

The chain links TRBV6-5 to TRBJ2-3; the D gene is possibly TRBD1 (5 bases). The V end lost 6 bases, the J end lost 3 bases, and 16 bases lay between the germline ends. Germline V gene sequence: CDR1 MNHEY, CDR2 SVGAGI. This CDR3 has 15 residues. CDR3 sequence: CASSPRVPQTDTQYF. Written as DNA, the CDR3 is TGTGCCAGCAGCCCCAGGGTCCCTCAAACAGATACGCAGTATTTT.

The V and J genes are TRBV10-3 and TRBJ2-7; TRBD1 matches at 7 bases. The CDR3 loop spans 14 amino acids. CDR1 ENHRY and CDR2 SYGVKD come from the germline V gene. Trimming at V came to 0 bases and at J to 3 bases, leaving 2 bases not matched to a gene. The CDR3 nucleotides are TGTGCCATCAGTGAGTCAGGACAGGACTACGAGCAGTACTTC. Translation: CAISESGQDYEQYF.

V and J are TRBV15 and TRBJ1-1; TRBD1 agrees at 8 bases. There are 16 residues in the CDR3. With 4 bases clipped from V and 3 bases from J, the junction kept 10 bases outside the gene matches. CDR1 LNHNV and CDR2 YYDKDF come from the germline V gene (reference sequence). CDR3 nucleotide sequence: TGTGCCACCAGCAAAGGACAGGGTCTTTCGTACACTGAAGCTTTCTTT. This encodes CATSKGQGLSYTEAFF.

This clone appeared a single time. The J gene is TRBJ2-7, the V gene TRBV7-2; 7 nucleotides agree with TRBD2. Germline CDR1 is SGHTA and CDR2 is FQGNSA. This CDR3 region has 14 residues. V shed 5 bases, J shed 6 bases, and the junction held 10 bases outside the gene matches. The CDR3 reads CASSPGSGTIEQYF. The CDR3 coding sequence is TGTGCCAGCAGCCCGGGTTCCGGGACTATCGAGCAGTACTTC.

The rearrangement links TRBV28 to TRBJ2-7, with D maybe TRBD2 (6 bases). The germline V gene has CDR1 MDHEN and CDR2 SYDVKM. V dropped 6 bases and J dropped 5 bases, with 17 bases sitting between them. This CDR3 has 14 residues. This CDR3 is CASSPRRLDHEQYF. The CDR3 region has the DNA TGTGCCAGCAGCCCTAGGAGACTAGATCACGAGCAGTACTTC.

This chain joins TRBV28 and TRBJ2-7; D ambiguous. Germline V gene data show CDR1 as MDHEN and CDR2 as SYDVKM. Trimming left V 3 bases short and J 0 bases short, with 6 bases between. CDR3 length: 13 residues. The CDR3 sequence: CASSFTSSYEQYF. The CDR3 DNA reads as TGTGCCAGCAGTTTCACAAGCTCCTACGAGCAGTACTTC. Using reference TRBV28 and TRBJ2-7 for the parts outside the CDR3, the full variable domain is DVKVTQSSRYLVKRTGEKVFLECVQDMDHENMFWYRQDPGLGLRLIYFSYDVKMKEKGDIPEGYSVSREKKERFSLILESASTNQTSMYLCASSFTSSYEQYFGPGTRLTVT.

This chain joins TRBV7-7 and TRBJ2-2; D unclear. There are 13 residues in the CDR3. Germline V lookup: CDR1 SSHAT, CDR2 FNYEAQ (reference sequence). V was cut by 5 bases and J by 0 bases, with 4 bases left in between. CDR3 bases: TGTGCCAGCAGCGGCACGAACACCGGGGAGCTGTTTTTT. Its translation is CASSGTNTGELFF.

V usage is TRBV19 and J usage is TRBJ2-3; D gene unclear. This CDR3 has 13 amino acids. V dropped 0 bases and J dropped 7 bases, with 8 bases sitting between them. Germline CDR1 reads LNHDA; CDR2 reads SQIVND (reference sequence). The CDR3 bases are TGTGCCAGTAGTATAGAGAACACCTATACGCAGTATTTT. Amino acids: CASSIENTYTQYF.

This clone was detected once. The gene calls are TRBV30 and TRBJ2-5; 10 bases are a match to TRBD2. Losses at the gene ends were 4 bases for V and 4 bases for J; bases not matched to a gene: 6. Per germline, CDR1 GTSNPN and CDR2 SVGIG (reference sequence). The CDR3 spans 14 residues. The CDR3 here is CAWTGTSVRETQYF. The CDR3 DNA reads as TGTGCCTGGACTGGGACTAGCGTAAGAGAGACCCAGTACTTC.

The rearrangement joins TRBV5-1 to TRBJ2-5, with 9 bases matching TRBD1. The V segment lost 0 bases and the J segment 3 bases; nucleotides outside the gene matches: 9. The CDR3 is 17 residues long. Germline V gives CDR1 SGHRS, CDR2 YFSETQ. The CDR3 region is CASSLGDMGQGKETQYF. DNA of the CDR3: TGCGCCAGCAGCTTGGGGGATATGGGACAGGGAAAAGAGACCCAGTACTTC.

The genes are TRBV4-2 and TRBJ1-1; unclear D gene. CDR1 is LGHNA, CDR2 YNFKEQ, per germline. Trimming pared 1 base from V and 4 bases from J, leaving 13 bases between. The CDR3 runs 15 residues. CDR3 sequence reads: CASSQVEAPRTEAFF. As DNA, the CDR3 is TGTGCCAGCAGCCAAGTCGAGGCCCCTCGCACTGAAGCTTTCTTT.

V usage is TRBV10-3 and J usage is TRBJ1-1; D ambiguous. Germline-derived CDR1 and CDR2 are ENHRY and SYGVKD. Trimming removed 0 bases at V and 3 bases at J, with 14 bases between. There are 16 residues in the CDR3. The CDR3 bases are TGTGCCATCAGTGAGTCATTATTGCGCGGTCACACTGAAGCTTTCTTT. Protein product: CAISESLLRGHTEAFF.

The chain joins TRBV7-9 to TRBJ1-1, with D possibly being TRBD1 (6 bases). Between the trimmed V and J ends, which lost 3 bases and 6 bases, there was a span of 11 bases. CDR3 length equals 13 residues. Germline-derived CDR1 and CDR2 are SEHNR and FQNEAQ (reference sequence). CDR3 nucleotide sequence: TGTGCCAGCAGCTTCTTTGGGGGCTCTGAAGCTTTCTTT. Translated: CASSFFGGSEAFF.

Concerning this clone itself: Compared with germline, one end of the junction differs, possibly owing to a read error. The chain carries TRBV15 and TRBJ1-4, with 8 bases that match TRBD1. The CDR3 runs 16 residues. Germline V CDR1 and CDR2: LNHNV, YYDKDF (reference sequence). The CDR3: CATSRDRGRTNEKLFF. In DNA form, the CDR3 reads TGTGCCACCAGCCGAGACAGGGGTAGGACTAATGAAAAACTGTTTTTT.

The V gene is TRBV28, the J gene TRBJ1-2; maybe TRBD1 (5 bases). CDR1 and CDR2 from the germline V gene are MDHEN and SYDVKM. The CDR3 is made up of 13 amino acids. Trimming shortened V by 6 bases and J by 2 bases, and 10 bases separated the two germline ends. CDR3 sequence reads: CASRPTGNYGYTF. The CDR3 coding sequence is TGTGCCAGCAGGCCCACAGGCAACTATGGCTACACCTTC.

The V and J genes are TRBV6-5 and TRBJ2-2, with 7 bases lining up with TRBD1. V lost 10 bases to trimming and J lost 6 bases; unmatched junction nucleotides: 14. CDR3 length equals 15 residues. Germline V lookup: CDR1 MNHEY, CDR2 SVGAGI. The CDR3 loop is CATLLQTGRAGELFF. In DNA form, the CDR3 reads TGTGCCACCCTCCTACAGACAGGGAGAGCCGGGGAGCTGTTTTTT.

The CDR3 reads CASSLGNGAYEQYF. CDR3 nucleotides: TGCGCCAGCAGCTTGGGTAATGGGGCATACGAGCAGTACTTC. The chain has TRBV5-1 and TRBJ2-7, with D possibly being TRBD1 (5 bases). This CDR3 has 14 residues. V dropped 0 bases and J dropped 4 bases, with 11 bases sitting between them. Germline CDR1 SGHRS, CDR2 YFSETQ.

The rearrangement uses TRBV3-1 (or the pseudogene TRBV3-2) and TRBJ2-5; the D is unclear. V lost 4 bases and J lost 5, with 14 bases in between. Germline V gene data show CDR1 as LGHDT and CDR2 as YNNKEL (reference sequence). There are 14 residues in the CDR3. This CDR3 reads CASSRSSQVETQYF. CDR3 bases: TGTGCCAGCAGCCGTTCCTCCCAGGTGGAGACCCAGTACTTC.

The chain joins TRBV6-1 to TRBJ2-3; D might be TRBD2 (5 bases). Germline CDR1 and CDR2: MNHNS and SASEGT. The CDR3 sequence is 15 residues long. V was clipped by 3 bases and J by 0 bases, with 10 bases between them. As DNA, the CDR3 is TGTGCCAGCAGTGACGCGGACTTTAGCACAGATACGCAGTATTTT. This sequence encodes CASSDADFSTDTQYF.

The chain has TRBV5-1 and TRBJ2-1, with D perhaps matching TRBD1 (5 bases). The germline V gene has CDR1 SGHRS and CDR2 YFSETQ. This CDR3 has 14 amino acids. The V and J ends lost 5 bases and 0 bases respectively, with 9 bases between them. DNA of the CDR3: TGCGCCAGCAGGCAGCAGGGCTCCTACAATGAGCAGTTCTTC. It yields the protein CASRQQGSYNEQFF.

The CDR3 loop reads CASSPGQGALYGYTF. CDR3 nucleotide sequence: TGTGCCAGCTCACCTGGACAGGGGGCTCTCTATGGCTACACCTTC. J is TRBJ1-2 and V is TRBV18, with TRBD1 identical over 11 bases. V gave up 3 bases and J gave up 4 bases; unmatched junction bases: 4. There are 15 residues in the CDR3. CDR1 and CDR2 from the germline V gene are KGHSH and LQKENI.

The CDR3 DNA follows: TGTGCCAGCAGCTCCTTGACGCGAGGAGCTTTCTTT. This encodes CASSSLTRGAFF. The chain is built from TRBV7-3 and TRBJ1-1, with D hard to call. This CDR3 comprises 12 residues. V shed 4 bases and J shed 10 bases, with 13 bases lying between them. Germline assignment: CDR1 SGHTA and CDR2 FQGTGA.

The chain joins TRBV6-5 to TRBJ1-1; possibly TRBD1 for D (6 bases). The germline V and J ends were trimmed by 7 bases and 5 bases, with 14 bases remaining between them. There are 13 residues in the CDR3. Germline values: CDR1 MNHEY, CDR2 SVGAGI. CDR3 sequence reads: CASTHRAGTEAFF. The DNA for the CDR3 is TGTGCCAGCACTCACAGGGCTGGGACTGAAGCTTTCTTT.

V is TRBV6-6 and J is TRBJ1-5, with 7 bases fitting TRBD1. CDR1 and CDR2 (germline): MNHNY, SVGAGI (reference sequence). The ends lost 7 bases at V and 8 bases at J; junction bases unmatched: 8. This CDR3 contains 13 residues. The CDR3: CASTQQGWEPQHF. CDR3 DNA sequence: TGTGCCAGCACCCAACAGGGGTGGGAGCCCCAGCATTTT.